This T cell receptor beta chain was observed in a study of regulatory T cells in long-lasting Graves disease. HTBI primers from iRepertoire and Arm-PCR of CDR3 regions yielded the TCR beta libraries. TCRdb processed the multiplex PCR reads anew with MiXCR; each CDR3 protein has one entry. The sample lists a few hundred thousand distinct CDR3 sequences; 20% to 25% were seen once. In its sample, this clonotype was seen many times. The antigen remains undetermined. The time point: persistent/refractory GD, antithyroid drugs over 5 years with positive TRAb. PBMC RNA was the source of the TCR library. Into tubes containing EDTA, roughly 8.3 milliliters of peripheral blood were drawn. Regarding the study as a whole: Persistent Graves' patients showed a TCR diversity that was lower than that of newly diagnosed ones.

The CDR3 has 14 residues. Trimming shortened V by 5 bases and J by 2 bases, and 9 bases separated the two germline ends. Germline V gene lookup returns CDR1 SGHAT and CDR2 FQNNGV. The chain has TRBV11-2 and TRBJ1-4; the D is unclear. This clonotype was sampled from a woman aged 40 to 50 with Graves disease. This material consisted of peripheral blood mononuclear cells (PBMCs), taken when the disease was refractory, from a patient treated with antithyroid drugs. CDR3 DNA: TGTGCCAGCAGCCAAACAGTTACTAATGAAAAACTGTTTTTT. This encodes CASSQTVTNEKLFF.